Each of the 4 T cell receptor beta chains below was sequenced from the same sample in a study of blood T cell repertoires in COVID-19. Sequencing used immunoSEQ multiplex PCR; TCRdb keeps in-frame clones, though not all of them. The profile shows fewer than 300,000 clones, approximately 90% of them singletons. Sequenced: peripheral blood. The source is a man aged 30 to 45 with acute or convalescent COVID-19.

This clone was seen just once. This rearrangement joins TRBV18 to TRBJ1-5, with TRBD1 matching over 7 bases. CDR3 length: 13 residues. Germline lookup yields CDR1 KGHSH and CDR2 LQKENI. V lost 3 bases, J lost 7 bases, and 3 bases stayed unmatched. The CDR3 region is CASSPTGIQPQHF. CDR3 nucleotide sequence: TGTGCCAGCTCACCGACAGGGATACAGCCCCAGCATTTT.

The V and J genes are TRBV21-1 and TRBJ1-6; the table gives TRBD1 as D, unverified against the DNA. TRBV21-1 is an annotated pseudogene. The CDR3 consists of 15 residues. The CDR3 DNA reads TGTGCCAGCAGCCCTCCGGGACAGGGGTTTTCACCCCTCCACTTT. Protein sequence: CASSPPGQGFSPLHF.

The CDR3 bases are TGTGCCAGCAGCTTATTGGTCTCGGCGGGAGAATCAGATACGCAGTATTTT. Amino acids: CASSLLVSAGESDTQYF. This chain uses TRBV7-2 with TRBJ2-3, with TRBD2 identical over 7 bases. The germline V gene encodes CDR1 SGHTA and CDR2 FQGNSA. The CDR3 runs 17 residues. V lost 2 bases to trimming and J lost 4 bases; unmatched junction nucleotides: 12.

The V call is TRBV5-1, the J call TRBJ2-1, with 7 bases lining up with TRBD2. The CDR3 loop spans 15 amino acids. Germline V gives CDR1 SGHRS, CDR2 YFSETQ. J gave up 2 bases and V 1 base, and 3 bases lay outside the gene matches. The CDR3 loop reads CASSLWEGPYNEQFF. CDR3 DNA sequence: TGCGCCAGCAGCTTGTGGGAGGGACCCTACAATGAGCAGTTCTTC.